This record looks at one T cell receptor (beta chain) sequence and its context. The data derive from a study of T cell changes during pregnancy in multiple sclerosis. Germline values: CDR1 KGHSY, CDR2 FQNENV. This CDR3 spans 15 amino acids. The ends were cut back, 4 bases at V and 5 bases at J, with 15 bases in the middle. The assay was immunoSEQ multiplex PCR, and TCRdb's table has in-frame clones only and misses some. The sample carries some 60,000 clones, over 75% recorded once. The source material was peripheral blood, sampled in the first trimester of pregnancy. The source of this sequence is a female donor in good health, enrolled as a control in a pregnancy study. The chain carries TRBV16 and TRBJ2-1; possible D gene TRBD1, 5 bases. The CDR3 spells CASSLIRARDNEQFF. The CDR3 region has the DNA TGTGCCAGCAGCCTGATCCGAGCCAGGGACAATGAGCAGTTCTTC. Full variable domain (remainder filled in from reference TRBV16 and TRBJ2-1): GEEVAQTPKHLVRGEGQKAKLYCAPIKGHSYVFWYQQVLKNEFKFLISFQNENVFDETGMPKERFSAKCLPNSPCSLEIQATKLEDSAVYFCASSLIRARDNEQFFGPGTRLTVL.